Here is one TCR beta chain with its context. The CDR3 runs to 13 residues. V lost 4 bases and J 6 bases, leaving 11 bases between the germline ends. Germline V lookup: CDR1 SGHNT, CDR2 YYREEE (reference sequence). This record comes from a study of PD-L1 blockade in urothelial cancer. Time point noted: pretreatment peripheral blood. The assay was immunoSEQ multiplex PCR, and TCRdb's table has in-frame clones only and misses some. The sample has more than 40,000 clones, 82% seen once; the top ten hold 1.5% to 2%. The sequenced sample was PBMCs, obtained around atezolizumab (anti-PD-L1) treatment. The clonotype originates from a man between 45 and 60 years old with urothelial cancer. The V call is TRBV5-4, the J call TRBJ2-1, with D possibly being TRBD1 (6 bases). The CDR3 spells CASSPPGANEQFF. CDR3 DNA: TGTGCCAGCAGCCCACCAGGGGCCAATGAGCAGTTCTTC. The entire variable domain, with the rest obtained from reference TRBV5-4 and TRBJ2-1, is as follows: ETGVTQSPTHLIKTRGQQVTLRCSSQSGHNTVSWYQQALGQGPQFIFQYYREEENGRGNFPPRFSGLQFPNYSSELNVNALELDDSALYLCASSPPGANEQFFGPGTRLTVL.